This record concerns one TCR beta chain sequence. The CDR3 runs to 17 residues. V lost 0 bases, J lost 3 bases, and 3 bases stayed unmatched. Germline V CDR1 and CDR2: SGHTA, FQGNSA. Generated by immunoSEQ multiplex PCR, the TCRdb table keeps only in-frame clones and is missing some. The sample records 200,000 to 300,000 clones, around 89% being singletons. Treatment in this sample: roughly 18 received Ad26.COV2.S at low or high dose, single or two shots; 5 received placebo; per-sample allocation not given. Specimen acquisition occurred on day 63 following the initial vaccine or placebo injection. This entry is derived from a study of Ad26.COV2.S vaccination and SARS-CoV-2 variants.

The sample was peripheral blood, taken in a trial of Ad26.COV2.S vaccine versus placebo. The rearrangement joins TRBV7-2 to TRBJ2-3; TRBD2 matches 13 bases. This TCR derives from a person aged 18-65 years who received the Ad26.COV2.S COVID-19 vaccine or a placebo. CDR3 loop: CASSLAPGLAGTDTQYF. The CDR3 DNA follows: TGTGCCAGCAGCTTAGCCCCGGGACTAGCGGGGACAGATACGCAGTATTTT.